This TCR beta chain is from a study of blood T cell repertoires in COVID-19. Study-wide context: Sites in the United States, Italy and Spain provided acute and convalescent COVID-19 samples. PBMCs, B-cell-depleted T cells, or T cells were the source of the cDNA or gDNA that made up the material.

The CDR3 loop spans 16 amino acids. CDR1 is SGHAT, CDR2 FQNNGV, per germline. J was trimmed by 1 base and V by 2 bases; bases with no gene match: 7. Under the authors' procedure: From reference gene primer amplification, estimates of nucleated cell counts were derived. Profiled with immunoSEQ multiplex PCR; TCRdb holds only in-frame clones, not every one. Clone size and V and J calls were adopted from that table, with D and trimming inferred from the DNA. The data hold 200,000 to 300,000 clones, with about 85% observed a single time. What was sequenced was peripheral blood. The TCR was taken from a man between 18 and 29 years old with active or convalescent COVID-19. V and J are TRBV11-2 and TRBJ1-1; 7 nucleotides line up with TRBD1. The CDR3 DNA sequence: TGTGCCAGCAGCTTACTCTCCGGGACAGAGAACACTGAAGCTTTCTTT. Its translation is CASSLLSGTENTEAFF.